The present entry profiles one T cell receptor beta chain with its context. Its specificity is unknown. With 60 Vbeta and 13 Jbeta primers, the PCR was carried out. Profiling relied on immunoSEQ multiplex PCR, and the TCRdb table lists in-frame clones only, not all of them. Among around 90,000 clones listed, 70% to 80% were seen once. Donors sampled were nominally healthy, though unrecorded immune exposures were likely. The sample is drawn from a study of cytomegalovirus exposure and HLA in healthy donors. General study results and limits: It was reported that the classifier diagnosed cytomegalovirus status with high specificity and sensitivity in both the original and validation cohorts.

This clonotype was obtained from a male donor in good health and CMV-seropositive. Material: PBMCs.

The CDR3 reads CASSQDNAGTYYEQYF. As DNA, the CDR3 is TGCGCCAGCAGCCAAGATAACGCGGGGACTTACTACGAGCAGTACTTC. The gene calls are TRBV4-3 and TRBJ2-7; maybe TRBD2 (6 bases). From germline, CDR1 is LGHNA and CDR2 YSLEER. This CDR3 contains 16 residues. The V end was cut by 0 bases, the J end by 3 bases, with 15 bases between.